This entry concerns a single T cell receptor (beta chain). Its antigen is currently unknown. The V end was cut by 1 base, the J end by 6 bases, with 19 bases between. Germline CDR1 LNHNV, CDR2 YYDKDF (reference sequence). The CDR3 covers 17 residues. The data originate from a study of response to subunit inactivated influenza vaccine. TCRdb reanalysed the RT-PCR reads using MiXCR and keeps one entry per CDR3 protein. The repertoire includes approximately 480,000 distinct CDR3 sequences, around 9.9% of them detected once, and about 12% sits in the top ten. Study-level findings and limits: The authors proposed limited new T cell recruitment per seasonal influenza vaccination.

The clonotype originates from a man between 50 and 59 years old who received an inactivated influenza vaccine. The material was PBMCs from blood, obtained about 40 days after vaccination. The V gene is TRBV15, the J gene TRBJ2-4; either TRBD1 or TRBD2 may supply D (6 bases each). The DNA for the CDR3 is TGTGCCACCAGCAGAGTCTTTGGGCAGGGGACTTCAAACATTCAGTACTTC. This codes for CATSRVFGQGTSNIQYF.